A selection of T cell receptor beta chains follows, all from one sample in a study of blood T cell repertoires in COVID-19. The repertoire was sequenced with immunoSEQ multiplex PCR; TCRdb's copy has only in-frame clones and lacks some. Among roughly 380,000 clones listed, approximately 91% were seen once. Material: peripheral blood. These receptors were taken from a woman aged 40-49 years with COVID-19, enrolled during active disease. Both conserved end residues are part of each CDR3. Each record gives: clone size, J gene, D gene, V gene, CDR3 protein, CDR3 DNA. The D gene is left open where the match is weak. Not every row has a clone size; where given, it reads once, few, many or a size class.

- TRBJ2-7 TRBD1 TRBV19 CASRPRGQANREQYF TGTGCCAGTAGGCCCCGCGGACAGGCAAACCGGGAGCAGTACTTC
once TRBJ2-3 - TRBV7-8 CASSQTVRTDTQYF TGTGCCAGCAGCCAAACGGTCAGGACAGATACGCAGTATTTT
many TRBJ2-2 - TRBV28 CASSSETGELFF TGTGCCAGCAGTTCGGAGACCGGGGAGCTGTTTTTT
once TRBJ1-1 - TRBV6-5 CASSKRGNTEAFF TGTGCCAGCAGTAAGCGCGGGAACACTGAAGCTTTCTTT
- TRBJ2-3 TRBD2 TRBV5-1 CASSLDLAGGTDTQYF TGCGCCAGCAGCTTGGACCTAGCGGGAGGAACAGATACGCAGTATTTT
- TRBJ2-3 - TRBV25-1 CASTSTSTDTQYF TGTGCCAGCACCTCAACTAGCACAGATACGCAGTATTTT
- TRBJ2-7 TRBD1 TRBV11-2 CASSLGTGATREQYF TGTGCCAGCAGCTTAGGGACAGGGGCCACCCGCGAGCAGTACTTC
- TRBJ2-5 - TRBV5-1 CASSFNTGSQETQYF TGCGCCAGCAGCTTCAACACCGGGTCGCAAGAGACCCAATACTTC
- TRBJ1-2 TRBD1 TRBV6-5 CASSLGQGVWGYTF TGTGCCAGCAGCCTCGGACAGGGGGTTTGGGGCTACACCTTC
few TRBJ2-7 - TRBV28 CASSIGEEGYEQYF TGTGCCAGCAGTATAGGGGAGGAGGGCTACGAGCAGTACTTC
- TRBJ2-3 - TRBV10-2 CASSEAGPGTDTQYF TGCGCCAGCAGTGAGGCGGGACCAGGAACAGATACGCAGTATTTT
- TRBJ2-7 - TRBV29-1 CSVETDTSYEQYF TGCAGCGTGGAGACAGACACCTCCTACGAGCAGTACTTC
- TRBJ2-1 - TRBV9 CASSGASWEQFF TGTGCCAGCAGCGGGGCGTCCTGGGAGCAGTTCTTC
- TRBJ1-1 - TRBV5-1 CASSLAAAGTEAFF TGCGCCAGCAGCTTGGCGGCAGCCGGGACTGAAGCTTTCTTT
- TRBJ2-1 - TRBV7-2 CASSLQRLAIEQFF TGTGCCAGCAGCTTACAAAGGCTAGCTATTGAGCAGTTCTTC
- TRBJ2-7 - TRBV29-1 CSVSGRAFYEQYF TGCAGCGTCTCGGGAAGGGCTTTCTACGAGCAGTACTTC
- TRBJ1-5 - TRBV29-1 CSVLFRRGQPQHF TGCAGCGTCCTTTTTCGCCGAGGGCAGCCCCAGCATTTT
- TRBJ1-1 TRBD1 TRBV7-3 CASSRGQGAINTEAFF TGTGCCAGCAGCCGGGGACAGGGGGCTATCAACACTGAAGCTTTCTTT
- TRBJ1-3 - TRBV28 CASSPRGADSGNTIYF TGTGCCAGCAGTCCCCGTGGGGCAGACTCTGGAAACACCATATATTTT
once TRBJ1-1 - TRBV28 CASSLDNRMNTEAFF TGTGCCAGCAGTTTAGATAACAGGATGAACACTGAAGCTTTCTTT
- TRBJ1-6 - TRBV7-9 CASKTGRTSPLHF TGTGCCAGCAAAACAGGGCGTACCTCACCCCTCCACTTT
- TRBJ1-2 - TRBV9 CASSVEDTRSYGYTF TGTGCCAGCAGCGTAGAGGACACTCGAAGCTATGGCTACACCTTC
- TRBJ2-3 TRBD2 TRBV7-2 CASSLRLAEGTDTQYF TGTGCCAGCAGCCTTCGACTAGCGGAGGGGACAGATACGCAGTATTTT
few TRBJ2-3 TRBD2 TRBV6-5 CASSYRSGASTDTQYF TGTGCCAGCAGTTACCGTAGCGGGGCCAGCACAGATACGCAGTATTTT
- TRBJ2-7 TRBD2 TRBV7-2 CASSHPQRLAEFSYEQYF TGTGCCAGCAGCCACCCTCAACGACTAGCGGAGTTCTCCTACGAGCAGTACTTC
- TRBJ1-1 - TRBV28 CASSLNPTLNTEAFF TGTGCCAGCAGTTTGAACCCGACATTGAACACTGAAGCTTTCTTT
- TRBJ2-1 - TRBV2 CASSEMGRGMSSYNEQFF TGTGCCAGCAGTGAAATGGGTAGGGGTATGAGCTCCTACAATGAGCAGTTCTTC
- TRBJ2-7 TRBD1 TRBV6-6 CASSYQLGQGSEQYF TGTGCCAGCAGTTACCAACTGGGACAGGGAAGCGAGCAGTACTTC
- TRBJ1-1 - TRBV11-2 CASSSDQRTEAFF TGTGCCAGCAGCTCGGACCAGCGGACTGAAGCTTTCTTT
- TRBJ1-6 TRBD1 TRBV2 CASSEVPGQGSPLHF TGTGCCAGCAGTGAAGTGCCGGGACAGGGTTCACCCCTCCACTTT
- TRBJ1-1 - TRBV5-4 CASSPLPFPSGWGNTEAFF TGTGCCAGCAGCCCCCTCCCTTTCCCCTCAGGGTGGGGGAACACTGAAGCTTTCTTT
- TRBJ2-1 TRBD2 TRBV5-1 CASSLTLAGEYNEQFF TGCGCCAGCAGCTTGACCCTAGCGGGGGAGTACAATGAGCAGTTCTTC
- TRBJ1-1 - TRBV10-3 CAISVAEGTEAFF TGTGCCATCAGTGTCGCAGAGGGCACTGAAGCTTTCTTT
- TRBJ1-1 TRBD1 TRBV7-2 CASSGRGTAKLNTEAFF TGTGCCAGCAGCGGACGTGGGACAGCCAAATTGAACACTGAAGCTTTCTTT
once TRBJ2-3 TRBD2 TRBV2 CASSPWTSGGDTQYF TGTGCCAGCAGCCCCTGGACTAGCGGAGGGGATACGCAGTATTTT
- TRBJ2-1 - TRBV29-1 CSVLASYNEQFF TGCAGCGTTTTAGCATCCTACAATGAGCAGTTCTTC
- TRBJ1-1 TRBD1 TRBV5-1 CASSFMGQATLEAFF TGCGCCAGCAGCTTTATGGGACAGGCTACACTTGAAGCTTTCTTT